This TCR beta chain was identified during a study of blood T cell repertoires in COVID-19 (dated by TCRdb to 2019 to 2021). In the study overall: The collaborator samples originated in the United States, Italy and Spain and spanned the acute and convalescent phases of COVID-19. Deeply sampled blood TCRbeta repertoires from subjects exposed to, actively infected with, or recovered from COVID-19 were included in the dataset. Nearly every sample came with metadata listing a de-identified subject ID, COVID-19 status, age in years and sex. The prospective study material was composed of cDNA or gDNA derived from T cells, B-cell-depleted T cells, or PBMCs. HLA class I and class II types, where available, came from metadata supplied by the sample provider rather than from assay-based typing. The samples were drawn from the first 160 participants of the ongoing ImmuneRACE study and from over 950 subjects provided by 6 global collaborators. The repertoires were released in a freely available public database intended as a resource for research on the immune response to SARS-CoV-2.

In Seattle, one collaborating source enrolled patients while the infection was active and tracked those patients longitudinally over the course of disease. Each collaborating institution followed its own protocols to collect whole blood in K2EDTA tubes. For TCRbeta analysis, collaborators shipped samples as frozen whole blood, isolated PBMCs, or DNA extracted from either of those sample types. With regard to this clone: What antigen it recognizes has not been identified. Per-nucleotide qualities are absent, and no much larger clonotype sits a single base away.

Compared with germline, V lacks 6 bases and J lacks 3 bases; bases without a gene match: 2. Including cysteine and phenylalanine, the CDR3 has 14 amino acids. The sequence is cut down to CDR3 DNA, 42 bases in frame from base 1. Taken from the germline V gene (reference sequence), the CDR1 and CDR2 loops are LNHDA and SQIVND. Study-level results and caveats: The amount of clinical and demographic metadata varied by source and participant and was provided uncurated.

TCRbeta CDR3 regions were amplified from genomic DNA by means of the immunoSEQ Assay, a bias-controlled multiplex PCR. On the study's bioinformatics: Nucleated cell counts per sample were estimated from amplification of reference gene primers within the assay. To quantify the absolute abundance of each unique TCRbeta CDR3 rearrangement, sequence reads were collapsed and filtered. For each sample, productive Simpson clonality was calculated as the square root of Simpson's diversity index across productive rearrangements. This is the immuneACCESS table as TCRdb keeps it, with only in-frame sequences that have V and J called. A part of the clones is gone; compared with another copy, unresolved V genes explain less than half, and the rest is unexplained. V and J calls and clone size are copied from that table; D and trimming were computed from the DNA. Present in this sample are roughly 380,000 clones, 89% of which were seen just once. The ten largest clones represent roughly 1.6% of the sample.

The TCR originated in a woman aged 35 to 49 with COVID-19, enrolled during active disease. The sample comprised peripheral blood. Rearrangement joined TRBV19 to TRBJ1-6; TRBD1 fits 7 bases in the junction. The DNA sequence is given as TGTGCCAGTAGCCCAGGGGGCTATAATTCACCCCTCCACTTT. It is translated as CASSPGGYNSPLHF.